This T cell receptor (beta chain) was obtained from a study of T cell responses to AZD1222 COVID-19 vaccine. Second-dose groups at about 4 or about 12 weeks were pooled. Germline loops: CDR1 SGHKS, CDR2 YYEKEE (reference sequence). Unmatched junction bases numbered 7, after V lost 0 bases and J lost 4 bases. This CDR3 has 16 amino acids. TCRdb's copy holds only in-frame clones and misses some; the assay was immunoSEQ multiplex PCR. The sample lists tens of thousands of clones; less than 95% were seen once. J is TRBJ1-5 and V is TRBV5-5; 7 nucleotides agree with TRBD1. The receptor was isolated from an adult who received the AZD1222 COVID-19 vaccine. The material was peripheral blood, obtained 28 days after the second AZD1222 dose. CDR3 residues: CASSLEVGTANQPQHF. CDR3 sequence (DNA): TGTGCCAGCAGCTTGGAGGTCGGGACAGCAAATCAGCCCCAGCATTTT.